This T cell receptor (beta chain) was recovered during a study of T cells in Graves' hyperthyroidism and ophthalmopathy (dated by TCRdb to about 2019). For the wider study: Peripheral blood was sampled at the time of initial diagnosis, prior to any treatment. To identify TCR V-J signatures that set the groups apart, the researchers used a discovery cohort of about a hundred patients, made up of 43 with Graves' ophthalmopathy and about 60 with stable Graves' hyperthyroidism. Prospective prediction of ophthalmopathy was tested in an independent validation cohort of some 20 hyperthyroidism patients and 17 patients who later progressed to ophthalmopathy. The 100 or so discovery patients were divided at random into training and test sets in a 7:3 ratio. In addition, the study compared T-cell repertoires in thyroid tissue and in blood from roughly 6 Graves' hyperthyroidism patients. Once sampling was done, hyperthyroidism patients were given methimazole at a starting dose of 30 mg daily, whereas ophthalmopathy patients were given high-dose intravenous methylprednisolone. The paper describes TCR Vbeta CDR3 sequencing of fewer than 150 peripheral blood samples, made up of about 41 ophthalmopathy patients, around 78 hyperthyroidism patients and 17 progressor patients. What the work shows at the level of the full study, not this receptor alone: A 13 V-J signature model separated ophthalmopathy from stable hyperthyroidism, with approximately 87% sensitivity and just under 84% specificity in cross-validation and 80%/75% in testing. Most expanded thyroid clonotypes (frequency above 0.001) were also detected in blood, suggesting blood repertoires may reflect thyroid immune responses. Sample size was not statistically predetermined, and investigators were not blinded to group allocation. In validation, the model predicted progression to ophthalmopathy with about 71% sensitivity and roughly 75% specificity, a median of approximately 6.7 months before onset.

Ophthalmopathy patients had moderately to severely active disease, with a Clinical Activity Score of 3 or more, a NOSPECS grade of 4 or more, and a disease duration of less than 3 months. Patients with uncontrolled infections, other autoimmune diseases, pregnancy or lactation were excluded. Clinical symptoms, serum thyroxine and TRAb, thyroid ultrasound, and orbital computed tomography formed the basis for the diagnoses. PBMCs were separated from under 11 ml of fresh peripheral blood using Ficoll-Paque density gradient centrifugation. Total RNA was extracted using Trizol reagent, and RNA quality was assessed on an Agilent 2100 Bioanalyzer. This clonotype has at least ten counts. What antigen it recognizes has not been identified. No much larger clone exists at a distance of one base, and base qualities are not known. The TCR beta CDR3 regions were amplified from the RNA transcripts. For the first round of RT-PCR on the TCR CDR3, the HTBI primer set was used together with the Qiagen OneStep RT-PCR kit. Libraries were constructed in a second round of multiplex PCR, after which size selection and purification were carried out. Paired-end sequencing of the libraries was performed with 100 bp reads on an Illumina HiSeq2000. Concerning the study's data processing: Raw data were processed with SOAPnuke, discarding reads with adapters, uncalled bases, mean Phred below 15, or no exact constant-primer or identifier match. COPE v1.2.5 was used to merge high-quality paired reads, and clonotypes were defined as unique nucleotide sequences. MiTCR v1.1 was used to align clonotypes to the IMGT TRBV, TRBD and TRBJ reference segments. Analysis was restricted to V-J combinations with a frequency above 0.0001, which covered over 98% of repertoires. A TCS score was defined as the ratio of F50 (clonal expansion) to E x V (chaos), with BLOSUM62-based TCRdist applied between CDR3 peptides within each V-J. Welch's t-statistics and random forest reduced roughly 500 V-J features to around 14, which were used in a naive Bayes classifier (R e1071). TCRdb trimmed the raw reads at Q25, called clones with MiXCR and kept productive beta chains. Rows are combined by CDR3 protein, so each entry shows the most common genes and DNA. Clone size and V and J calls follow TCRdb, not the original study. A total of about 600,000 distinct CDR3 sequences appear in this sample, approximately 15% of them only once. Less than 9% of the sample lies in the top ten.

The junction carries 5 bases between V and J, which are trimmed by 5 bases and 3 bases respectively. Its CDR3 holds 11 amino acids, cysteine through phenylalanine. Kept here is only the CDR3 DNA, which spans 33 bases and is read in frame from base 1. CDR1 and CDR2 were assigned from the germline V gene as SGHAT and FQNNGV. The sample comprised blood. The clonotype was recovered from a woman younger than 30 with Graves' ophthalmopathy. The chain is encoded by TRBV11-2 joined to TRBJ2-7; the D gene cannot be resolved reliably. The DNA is TGTGCCAGCAGCAGAGACTACGAGCAGTACTTC. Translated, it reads CASSRDYEQYF. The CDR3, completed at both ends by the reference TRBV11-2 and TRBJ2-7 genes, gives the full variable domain EAGVAQSPRYKIIEKRQSVAFWCNPISGHATLYWYQQILGQGPKLLIQFQNNGVVDDSQLPKDRFSAERLKGVDSTLKIQPAKLEDSAVYLCASSRDYEQYFGPGTRLTVT.